This T cell receptor beta chain was sequenced for a study of shared clonotypes between healthy human individuals. In germline, CDR1 is GTSNPN, CDR2 SVGIG (reference sequence). This CDR3 is built from 11 residues. The V gene lost 4 bases and the J gene lost 6 bases, with 7 bases spanning the gap. A deep-level run was used for the assay. Libraries were prepared by immunoSEQ multiplex PCR; TCRdb keeps only in-frame clonotypes and omits some of them. This sample yields about 460,000 clones, of which 70% to 80% are seen a single time; 9.5% to 15% belongs to the top ten. This clonotype was obtained from a woman aged 40-49 years in good health. Some clones in this sample may be carry-over from other donors' samples. This chain connects TRBV30 to TRBJ2-1; D not certain. Sequencing input: PBMCs. This chain's CDR3 is CAWTIGNEQFF. The DNA of the CDR3 is TGTGCCTGGACCATCGGCAATGAGCAGTTCTTC.